The TCR beta chain under discussion was sequenced for a study of T-cell reconstitution after alpha-beta-depleted transplantation in children. Study-wide points: After transplant, at about two months, alpha-beta T cells were reportedly derived from several hundred expanded graft clones.

Losses at the gene ends were 9 bases for V and 5 bases for J; bases not matched to a gene: 7. CDR3 length: 14 residues. Germline V gene lookup returns CDR1 ENHRY and CDR2 SYGVKD. This sample's TCRbeta library carried unique molecular identifier barcodes. In TCRdb, the PCR reads were re-called with MiXCR into one record per CDR3 protein. The sample carries 150,000 to 250,000 distinct CDR3 sequences, just under 6.5% recorded once. Many counts were recorded for this clonotype. What it recognizes is unknown. V is TRBV10-3 and J is TRBJ1-6; 7 bases align to TRBD1. Material: PBMCs, obtained before TCRalphabeta/CD19-depleted stem cell transplant. The TCR comes from a girl less than two years old with combined immunodeficiency, due to receive a stem cell transplant. The CDR3 reads CAIKTGSDNSPLHF. Written as DNA, the CDR3 is TGTGCCATAAAGACAGGGTCGGATAATTCACCCCTCCACTTT.